This TCR beta chain was sequenced for a study of CD8 T cells in ankylosing spondylitis. Study results and caveats: Significant enrichment of disease-linked clones was reported in matched ankylosing spondylitis synovial fluid. Before this, some motif variants had been reported in reactive arthritis synovial fluid and blood. A motif of 7 to 9 highly homologous TCR beta variants was seen as apparently characteristic of ankylosing spondylitis blood.

Germline CDR1 DFQATT, CDR2 SNEGSKA (reference sequence). The CDR3 has 14 residues. V was clipped by 3 bases and J by 2 bases, with 13 bases between them. A single record per CDR3 protein comes from TCRdb applying MiXCR to the 5' RACE reads. The data contain over 400,000 distinct CDR3 sequences, about 24% of them singletons. This clonotype appeared a few times. The antigen is unknown. This chain uses TRBV20-1 with TRBJ2-5; D possibly corresponds to TRBD2 (5 bases). The sequencing input was blood, either unsorted or a sorted T cell fraction (not recorded which). This sequence was found in a male donor with ankylosing spondylitis. The CDR3 loop reads CSASTGRGQETQYF. The CDR3 nucleotides read TGCAGTGCTAGTACTGGGAGAGGACAAGAGACCCAGTACTTC.